The rows below give T cell receptor beta chains drawn from one sample of a study. TCRdb re-analysed the RT-PCR reads in MiXCR, keeping a single row per CDR3 protein. The data hold about 700,000 distinct CDR3 sequences, with 14% observed a single time. The sequenced sample consisted of memory CD4+ T cells from blood. The receptors were sampled from a female donor in good health, serving as a healthy control. CDR3s include the opening cysteine and the closing phenylalanine or tryptophan. A D gene is named only where the DNA matches it firmly. Not every row has a clone size; where given, it reads once, few, many or a size class.

j_call	v_call	clone_size	d_call	cdr3_aa	cdr3_nt
TRBJ2-1	TRBV12-3/TRBV12-4	many	.	CASSYPTGPIDEQFF	TGTGCCAGCAGTTACCCCACTGGGCCCATCGATGAGCAGTTCTTC
TRBJ1-4	TRBV7-2	.	.	CASSLALWGVREKLFF	TGTGCCAGCAGCTTAGCGCTTTGGGGTGTTCGGGAAAAACTGTTTTTT
TRBJ1-5	TRBV20-1	.	.	CSAPSGEKNQPQHF	TGCAGTGCACCGAGCGGGGAGAAAAATCAGCCCCAGCATTTT
TRBJ1-1	TRBV27	many	.	CASSLSPKPTEAFF	TGTGCCAGCAGTTTAAGCCCAAAACCCACTGAAGCTTTCTTT
TRBJ1-4	TRBV12-3/TRBV12-4	once	TRBD1	CASSQSPGQGFNEKLFF	TGTGCCAGCAGTCAATCCCCGGGACAGGGGTTTAATGAAAAACTGTTTTTT
TRBJ1-5	TRBV7-2	many	.	CASSLVFRDQPQHF	TGTGCCAGCAGCTTAGTTTTTAGGGATCAGCCCCAGCATTTT
TRBJ1-2	TRBV12-3/TRBV12-4	.	.	CASSLGGPTYGYTF	TGTGCCAGCAGTTTAGGAGGACCGACCTATGGCTACACCTTC
TRBJ1-2	TRBV7-2	few	.	CASSLDGISYGYTF	TGTGCCAGCAGCTTAGATGGCATATCCTATGGCTACACCTTC
TRBJ1-2	TRBV28	.	.	CASSLPAGVSYGYTF	TGTGCCAGCAGTTTACCTGCAGGGGTGAGCTATGGCTACACCTTC
TRBJ2-7	TRBV7-2	.	.	CASSLPRSYEQYF	TGTGCCAGCAGCTTACCGCGATCGTACGAGCAGTACTTC
TRBJ1-2	TRBV5-6	few	TRBD1	CASSPRVSAGGHGYTF	TGTGCCAGCAGCCCTAGGGTCAGTGCAGGGGGCCATGGCTACACCTTC
TRBJ2-5	TRBV11-3	.	TRBD2	CASSLGVTSGSGETQYF	TGTGCCAGCAGCTTAGGTGTGACTAGCGGGAGCGGTGAGACCCAGTACTTC
TRBJ1-6	TRBV6-5	.	TRBD1	CASRERQGKGSPLHF	TGTGCCAGCAGGGAGAGACAGGGGAAAGGTTCACCCCTCCACTTT
TRBJ2-5	TRBV12-3/TRBV12-4	.	TRBD2	CASRTSGAQETQYF	TGTGCCAGCAGGACTAGCGGGGCCCAAGAGACCCAGTACTTC
TRBJ1-5	TRBV10-3	few	.	CAISDDSYQPQHF	TGTGCCATCAGTGACGACAGCTATCAGCCCCAGCATTTT
TRBJ2-2	TRBV7-2	.	TRBD2	CANRREGRIGELFF	TGTGCCAACAGGAGGGAGGGCCGAATCGGGGAGCTGTTTTTT
TRBJ1-1	TRBV28	few	.	CASSSWAYRMNTEAFF	TGTGCCAGCAGCTCTTGGGCCTATAGGATGAACACTGAAGCTTTCTTT
TRBJ2-5	TRBV5-1	.	.	CASSPHRGETQYF	TGCGCCAGCAGCCCCCATCGGGGGGAGACCCAGTACTTC
TRBJ1-6	TRBV28	.	.	CASTDLRGSPLHF	TGTGCCAGCACCGACCTCAGGGGATCACCCCTCCACTTT
TRBJ2-1	TRBV11-3	.	TRBD1	CASSLEGQGFVNEQFF	TGTGCCAGCAGCTTAGAGGGACAGGGGTTCGTCAATGAGCAGTTCTTC
TRBJ1-6	TRBV6-2/TRBV6-3	.	.	CASSYLQDSPLHF	TGTGCCAGCAGTTACCTTCAGGATTCACCCCTCCACTTT
TRBJ1-5	TRBV10-3	.	.	CAISDNRDQPQHF	TGTGCCATCAGTGATAACAGGGATCAGCCCCAGCATTTT
TRBJ1-2	TRBV19	.	TRBD1	CASSPTGQDNYGYTF	TGTGCCAGCTCCCCCACAGGACAGGACAACTATGGCTACACCTTC
TRBJ1-1	TRBV12-3/TRBV12-4	few	.	CASSLSGGPATEAFF	TGTGCCAGCAGTTTAAGTGGGGGGCCGGCCACTGAAGCTTTCTTT
TRBJ1-2	TRBV4-2	.	TRBD1	CASSHLQGNYGYTF	TGTGCCAGCAGCCACCTACAGGGGAACTATGGCTACACCTTC
TRBJ2-3	TRBV27	few	.	CASSLRLDHITQYF	TGTGCCAGCAGTTTACGGCTGGATCACATAACGCAGTATTTT
TRBJ1-5	TRBV30	few	.	CAWSFGQPDQPQHF	TGTGCCTGGAGTTTCGGACAGCCCGATCAGCCCCAGCATTTT